Shown below are 2 T cell receptor beta chains from a single sample sequenced in a study of T cells in tumors after PD-1 blockade. Generated by immunoSEQ multiplex PCR, the TCRdb table keeps only in-frame clones and is missing some. Of around 35,000 clones listed, 73% are singletons. Sequenced material: PBMCs, taken after anti-PD-1 treatment. Receptors originate from a human donor with basal cell carcinoma.

This chain connects TRBV29-1 to TRBJ2-7; D might be TRBD1 or TRBD2, each matching 6 bases. V was cut by 7 bases and J by 2 bases, with 15 bases left in between. Germline V gene sequence: CDR1 SQVTM, CDR2 ANQGSEA. The CDR3 has 13 amino acids. CDR3 in amino acids: CSASRGETYEQYF. The CDR3 nucleotides read TGCAGCGCCTCGAGGGGGGAAACCTACGAGCAGTACTTC.

Only a few counts were recorded for this clone. J is TRBJ1-1 and V is TRBV19; D is unresolved. CDR3 length: 13 amino acids. The germline V gene has CDR1 LNHDA and CDR2 SQIVND (reference sequence). The V end lost 1 base, the J end lost 1 base, and 4 bases lay between the germline ends. For the CDR3, the DNA is TGTGCCAGTAGTATAGTAAAGAACACTGAAGCTTTCTTT. Its translation: CASSIVKNTEAFF.